The 7 T cell receptor beta chains below come from one sample, sequenced in a study of cytomegalovirus exposure and HLA in healthy donors. 13 Jbeta primers and 60 Vbeta primers were used for the PCR. The protocol was immunoSEQ multiplex PCR, while the TCRdb copy is restricted to in-frame clones and leaves out a portion. The sample lists some 130,000 clones, about 80% occurring once. The sequenced sample was PBMCs. All receptors come from a man between 18 and 29 years old in good health and CMV-seronegative.

V is TRBV7-9 and J is TRBJ1-1; 9 bases line up with TRBD1. V shed 5 bases, J shed 0 bases, and the junction held 1 base outside the gene matches. The CDR3 sequence is 14 residues long. Germline CDR1 is SEHNR and CDR2 is FQNEAQ (reference sequence). Here the CDR3 DNA reads TGTGCCAGCAGCCACAGGGGGCTGAACACTGAAGCTTTCTTT. Amino acid sequence: CASSHRGLNTEAFF.

The V gene is TRBV27, the J gene TRBJ2-7; 11 bases agree with TRBD2. V was clipped by 4 bases and J by 5 bases; unmatched bases: 19. The CDR3 is 19 amino acids. CDR1 MNHEY and CDR2 SMNVEV come from the germline V gene (reference sequence). The DNA for the CDR3 is TGTGCCAGCAGTTCCGACAGGGGAGTTTTGGGACTAGCGGTAGACGAGCAGTACTTC. Amino acids: CASSSDRGVLGLAVDEQYF.

The rearrangement links TRBV18 to TRBJ1-2, with 10 positions matching TRBD1. Germline V gene data show CDR1 as KGHSH and CDR2 as LQKENI. The CDR3 loop spans 17 amino acids. Losses at the gene ends were 0 bases for V and 4 bases for J; bases not matched to a gene: 8. CDR3 region: CASSPPRQGAEGYGYTF. The CDR3 nucleotides read TGTGCCAGCTCACCACCGCGACAGGGGGCAGAAGGCTATGGCTACACCTTC.

The rearrangement links TRBV11-2 to TRBJ2-7; D unresolved. Per germline, CDR1 SGHAT and CDR2 FQNNGV. V was cut by 8 bases and J by 2 bases, with 10 bases left in between. The CDR3 loop spans 12 amino acids. Here the CDR3 reads CASHGGAYEQYF. For the CDR3, the DNA is TGTGCCAGCCACGGCGGAGCCTACGAGCAGTACTTC.

This clone was observed a few times. This sequence joins TRBV5-8 and TRBJ2-3, with 12 bases that match TRBD2. This CDR3 has 17 amino acids. With 0 bases clipped from V and 4 bases from J, the junction kept 6 bases outside the gene matches. Germline assignment: CDR1 SGHTS and CDR2 YDEGEE. The CDR3 nucleotides read TGTGCCAGCAGCTTGGCCTTACTAGCGGGAGGTTCAGATACGCAGTATTTT. It codes for CASSLALLAGGSDTQYF.

This rearrangement joins TRBV30 to TRBJ1-6; D is possibly TRBD1 (6 bases). The germline V and J ends were trimmed by 1 base and 4 bases, with 14 bases remaining between them. The CDR3 runs to 16 residues. Germline values: CDR1 GTSNPN, CDR2 SVGIG (reference sequence). The CDR3 DNA reads TGTGCCTGGAGTGCCAGGGGTGTGCCTTATAATTCACCCCTCCACTTT. Its protein is CAWSARGVPYNSPLHF.

This chain links TRBV5-1 with TRBJ2-1, with 8 bases matching TRBD1. The CDR3 spans 15 residues. The germline gives CDR1 SGHRS, CDR2 YFSETQ. J gave up 2 bases and V 3 bases, and 4 bases lay outside the gene matches. The CDR3 reads CASSSGQGPYNEQFF. The CDR3 nucleotides are TGCGCCAGCAGCTCAGGACAGGGCCCCTACAATGAGCAGTTCTTC.